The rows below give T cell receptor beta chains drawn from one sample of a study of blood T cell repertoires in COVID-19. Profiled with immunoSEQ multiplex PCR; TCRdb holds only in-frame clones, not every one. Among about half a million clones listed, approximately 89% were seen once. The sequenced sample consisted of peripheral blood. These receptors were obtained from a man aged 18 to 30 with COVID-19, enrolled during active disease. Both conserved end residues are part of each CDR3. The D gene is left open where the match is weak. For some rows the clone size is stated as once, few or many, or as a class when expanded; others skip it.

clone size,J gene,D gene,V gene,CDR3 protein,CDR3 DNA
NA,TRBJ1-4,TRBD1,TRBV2,CASSERTGEEKLFF,TGTGCCAGCAGTGAACGGACAGGGGAGGAAAAACTGTTTTTT
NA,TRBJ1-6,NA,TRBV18,CASSPGGVDSPLHF,TGTGCCAGCTCACCGGGAGGCGTTGATTCACCCCTCCACTTT
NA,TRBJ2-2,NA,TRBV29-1,CSVDPGLYTGELFF,TGCAGCGTTGACCCAGGACTATACACCGGGGAGCTGTTTTTT
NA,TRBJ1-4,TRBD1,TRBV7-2,CASSFRTGGYATNEKLFF,TGTGCCAGCAGCTTTAGGACAGGGGGTTACGCAACTAATGAAAAACTGTTTTTT
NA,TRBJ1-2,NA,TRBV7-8,CASSRLDRRGYTF,TGTGCCAGCAGCCGACTCGACAGGCGCGGCTACACCTTC
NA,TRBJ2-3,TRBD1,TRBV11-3,CASSARQGAADTQYF,TGTGCCAGCAGCGCAAGACAGGGGGCCGCAGATACGCAGTATTTT
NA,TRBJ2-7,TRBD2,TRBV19,CASSPGLAGGYEQYF,TGTGCCAGTAGTCCGGGACTAGCGGGAGGTTACGAGCAGTACTTC
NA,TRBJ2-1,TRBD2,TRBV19,CASSIGAGGNEQFF,TGTGCCAGTAGTATTGGGGCGGGAGGGAATGAGCAGTTCTTC
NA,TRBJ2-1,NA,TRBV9,CASSVAGLFSSYNEQFF,TGTGCCAGCAGCGTAGCTGGGCTCTTCAGCTCCTACAATGAGCAGTTCTTC
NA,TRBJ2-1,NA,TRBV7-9,CASSTTGTYYNEQFF,TGTGCCAGCAGCACGACCGGGACTTACTACAATGAGCAGTTCTTC
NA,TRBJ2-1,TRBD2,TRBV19,CASSMGNSGNDEQFF,TGTGCCAGTAGTATGGGAAATAGCGGGAACGATGAGCAGTTCTTC
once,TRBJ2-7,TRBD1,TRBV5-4,CASRRQGEDEQYF,TGTGCCAGCAGGAGACAGGGGGAGGACGAGCAGTACTTC
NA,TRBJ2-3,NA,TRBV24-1,CATSRPATDTQYF,TGTGCCACCTCTAGGCCAGCCACAGATACGCAGTATTTT
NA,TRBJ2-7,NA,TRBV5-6,CASSLGGQTYEQYF,TGTGCCAGCAGCTTGGGAGGACAGACCTACGAGCAGTACTTC
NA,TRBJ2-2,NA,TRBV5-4,CASSLAQGQNTGELFF,TGTGCCAGCAGCTTGGCCCAGGGTCAGAACACCGGGGAGCTGTTTTTT
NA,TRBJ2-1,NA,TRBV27,CASSYWGGEQFF,TGTGCCAGCAGTTATTGGGGAGGCGAGCAGTTCTTC
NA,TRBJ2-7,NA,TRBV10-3,CAMSGTLTYEQYF,TGTGCCATGTCCGGGACACTAACCTACGAGCAGTACTTC
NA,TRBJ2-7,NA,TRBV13,CASSYRLNYEQYF,TGTGCCAGCAGCTACCGACTGAACTACGAGCAGTACTTC
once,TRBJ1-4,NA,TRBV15,CATSRDFQAGEKLFF,TGTGCCACCAGCAGAGATTTCCAGGCAGGGGAAAAACTGTTTTTT
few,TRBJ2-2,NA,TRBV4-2,CASSQEYTGELFF,TGTGCCAGCAGCCAGGAGTACACCGGGGAGCTGTTTTTT
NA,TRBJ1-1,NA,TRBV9,CASSPGTRADTEAFF,TGTGCCAGCAGCCCAGGGACAAGGGCGGACACTGAAGCTTTCTTT
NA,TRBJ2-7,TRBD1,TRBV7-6,CASNPGSGGSFYEQYF,TGTGCCAGCAACCCTGGGTCAGGGGGTTCGTTTTACGAGCAGTACTTC
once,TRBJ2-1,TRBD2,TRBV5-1,CASSLTSGGVNEQFF,TGCGCCAGCAGCTTGACTAGCGGAGGGGTGAATGAGCAGTTCTTC